This TCR beta chain is drawn from a study of human T cells and chemical hapten exposure. Study as a whole: The study sensitized with 2% DPC on an approximately 2 cm by approximately 2 cm patch of upper inner arm skin.

TCRdb ran MiXCR on the RACE reads and lists one entry per CDR3 protein. The table lists about 340,000 distinct CDR3 sequences, about 7% of them singletons, with 7.5% to 9% in the top ten. This clonotype was observed many times. The antigen is unknown. Study-wide results and limits: While controls formed fewer of them, expanded TCRs formed significantly more large CDR3 similarity clusters. Correlating positively with patch test score were the PT1 expanded TCR counts.

Time point here: patch test 1, 2 weeks after DPC sensitization. As to treatment: therapeutic diphenylcyclopropenone sensitization with weekly scalp DPC. Donation of samples came from alopecia patients who were 18 to 70 years old and suitable for DPC. The source of this sequence is a woman under 30 with alopecia areata. Some clones in this sample may be carry-over from other donors' samples. The sequencing here drew on whole blood, taken in connection with sensitization to the hapten diphenylcyclopropenone (DPC).

DNA for the CDR3: TGTGCCAGCAACCATGGTCCCTACGAGCAGTACTTC. Translated, it gives CASNHGPYEQYF. This chain uses TRBV7-8 with TRBJ2-7; no firm D call. Germline CDR1 is SGHVS and CDR2 is FQNEAQ. Trimming left V 7 bases short and J 2 bases short, with 9 bases between. The CDR3 totals 12 residues.